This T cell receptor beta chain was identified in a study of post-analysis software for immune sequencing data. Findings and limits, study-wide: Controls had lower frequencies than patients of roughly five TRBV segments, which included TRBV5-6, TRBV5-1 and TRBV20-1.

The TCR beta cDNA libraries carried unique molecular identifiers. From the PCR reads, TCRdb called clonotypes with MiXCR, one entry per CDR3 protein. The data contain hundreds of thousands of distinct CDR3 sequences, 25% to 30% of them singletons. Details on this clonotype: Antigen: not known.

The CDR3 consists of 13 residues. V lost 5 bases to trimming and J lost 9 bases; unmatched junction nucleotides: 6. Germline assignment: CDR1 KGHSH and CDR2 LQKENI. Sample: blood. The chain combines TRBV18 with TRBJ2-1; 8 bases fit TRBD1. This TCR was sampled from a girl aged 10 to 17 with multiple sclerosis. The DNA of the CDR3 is TGTGCCAGCTCAAGACAGGGGTTGGGTGAGCAGTTCTTC. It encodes CASSRQGLGEQFF. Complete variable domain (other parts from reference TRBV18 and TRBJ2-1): NAGVMQNPRHLVRRRGQEARLRCSPMKGHSHVYWYRQLPEEGLKFMVYLQKENIIDESGMPKERFSAEFPKEGPSILRIQQVVRGDSAAYFCASSRQGLGEQFFGPGTRLTVL.